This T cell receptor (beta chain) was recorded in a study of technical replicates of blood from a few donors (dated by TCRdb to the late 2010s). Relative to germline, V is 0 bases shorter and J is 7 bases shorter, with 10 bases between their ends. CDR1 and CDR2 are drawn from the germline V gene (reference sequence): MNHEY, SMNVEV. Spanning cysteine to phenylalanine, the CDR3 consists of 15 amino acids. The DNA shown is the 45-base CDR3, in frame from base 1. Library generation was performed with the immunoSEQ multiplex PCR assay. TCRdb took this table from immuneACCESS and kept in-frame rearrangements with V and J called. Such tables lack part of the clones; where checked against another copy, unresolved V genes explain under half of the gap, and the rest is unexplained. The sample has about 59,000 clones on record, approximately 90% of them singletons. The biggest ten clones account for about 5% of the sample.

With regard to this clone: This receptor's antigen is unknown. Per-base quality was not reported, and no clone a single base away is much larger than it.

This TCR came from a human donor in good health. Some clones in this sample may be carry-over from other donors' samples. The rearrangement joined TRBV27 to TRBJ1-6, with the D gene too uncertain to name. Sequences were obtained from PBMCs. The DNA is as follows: TGTGCCAGCAGTTTATCGTACGGGGTCAATTCACCCCTCCACTTT. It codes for CASSLSYGVNSPLHF.